This TCR beta chain was profiled in a study of shared T cell receptors in the human thymus. Assay used: immunoSEQ multiplex PCR; TCRdb lists only in-frame clones, some missing. The table includes 700,000 or so clones, approximately 85% detected once. Germline CDR1 and CDR2: MDHEN and SYDVKM. The V segment lost 6 bases and the J segment 11 bases; nucleotides outside the gene matches: 10. The CDR3 runs to 13 residues. This sample also belongs to another study, concerning human thymus T cells. In that study: Each of the donors was a healthy Finnish infant who was undergoing open corrective cardiac surgery for congenital heart defects. Resections from corrective heart surgery supplied the thymus tissue. Repertoires from thymus and blood appeared to show biased V and J gene usage.

The sequenced material came from thymocytes. The receptor comes from a girl under three years old with a congenital heart defect. This chain uses TRBV28 with TRBJ1-1, with 9 nucleotides matching TRBD1. CDR3 residues: CASRPLNRGPAFF. The CDR3 coding sequence is TGTGCCAGCAGGCCATTGAACAGGGGGCCTGCTTTCTTT.